One and the same sample provided the 32 T cell receptor beta chains below, sequenced in a study of T cell responses to AZD1222 COVID-19 vaccine. Repertoires were generated with immunoSEQ multiplex PCR, while TCRdb's copy carries only in-frame clones and drops some. The data show 150,000 to 200,000 clones, almost 95% seen once. The sequencing used peripheral blood, collected on day 0 of AZD1222 vaccination. The source is an adult in good health.

V gene TRBV24-1 combines with J gene TRBJ2-3; D might be TRBD1 or TRBD2, each matching 6 bases. Per the germline V gene, CDR1 is KGHDR and CDR2 is SFDVKD. The CDR3 runs 15 residues. The ends were cut back, 3 bases at V and 4 bases at J, with 13 bases in the middle. Here the CDR3 DNA reads TGTGCCACCAGTGATCAACAGGGACTCCCAGATACGCAGTATTTT. This codes for CATSDQQGLPDTQYF.

The V call is TRBV11-2, the J call TRBJ2-1, with D unclear. Trimming pared 2 bases from V and 8 bases from J, leaving 19 bases between. The germline gives CDR1 SGHAT, CDR2 FQNNGV. The length of the CDR3 is 16 residues. As DNA, the CDR3 is TGTGCCAGCAGCTTAAGTGTTGCCACTCTTCTCCATGAGCAGTTCTTC. Residues: CASSLSVATLLHEQFF. Based on the CDR3 plus reference TRBV11-2 and TRBJ2-1, the full variable domain is EAGVAQSPRYKIIEKRQSVAFWCNPISGHATLYWYQQILGQGPKLLIQFQNNGVVDDSQLPKDRFSAERLKGVDSTLKIQPAKLEDSAVYLCASSLSVATLLHEQFFGPGTRLTVL.

The gene calls are TRBV4-3 and TRBJ2-1; tentative D call: TRBD2 (6 bases). This CDR3 comprises 15 residues. V was pared by 2 bases and J by 2 bases, with 10 bases between. CDR1 is LGHNA and CDR2 is YSLEER in the germline V gene. The CDR3 DNA follows: TGCGCCAGCAGCCAACTAGCGTCGCCCTACAATGAGCAGTTCTTC. Its translation is CASSQLASPYNEQFF.

This clone was seen only once. V usage is TRBV28 and J usage is TRBJ2-3; tentatively, D is TRBD2 (6 bases). The CDR3 loop spans 12 amino acids. Germline CDR1 reads MDHEN; CDR2 reads SYDVKM. Trimming took 4 bases from V and 8 from J, leaving 10 bases between them. CDR3 protein: CASSSVAVTQYF. CDR3 nucleotides: TGTGCCAGCAGTTCTGTAGCGGTTACGCAGTATTTT.

This clone has just one count. J is TRBJ2-7 and V is TRBV28, with D perhaps matching TRBD1 (6 bases). The germline gives CDR1 MDHEN, CDR2 SYDVKM. Between the trimmed V and J ends, which lost 4 bases and 3 bases, there was a span of 10 bases. The CDR3 spans 13 residues. The CDR3 is CASSSGAYYEQYF. DNA of the CDR3: TGTGCCAGCAGTTCAGGGGCCTACTACGAGCAGTACTTC.

This chain links TRBV14 with TRBJ1-6; 8 nucleotides match TRBD1. CDR1 is SGHDN and CDR2 is FVKESK in the germline V gene. With V trimmed by 4 bases and J by 7 bases, 3 bases remained unmatched. The CDR3 consists of 14 residues. The chain's CDR3 is CASSLRQGNSPLHF. CDR3 DNA: TGTGCCAGCAGCCTCCGACAGGGGAATTCACCCCTCCACTTT.

The chain couples TRBV5-1 to TRBJ2-7; possibly TRBD2 for D (5 bases). CDR1 SGHRS and CDR2 YFSETQ come from the germline V gene. CDR3 length: 13 residues. V lost 4 bases to trimming and J lost 3 bases, with 11 bases between them. The DNA for the CDR3 is TGCGCCAGCAGCCCCGGGAATCTCTACGAGCAGTACTTC. It translates to CASSPGNLYEQYF.

The chain has TRBV11-3 and TRBJ2-1, with D perhaps TRBD1 or TRBD2 (5 bases each). Trimming cost V 1 base and J 4 bases, with 14 bases left between them. The CDR3 has 16 residues. Germline CDR1 is SGHNT and CDR2 is YENEEA. The CDR3 here is CASSLGDGYQYNEQFF. For the CDR3, the DNA is TGTGCCAGCAGCTTAGGGGACGGCTATCAATACAATGAGCAGTTCTTC. Based on the CDR3 plus reference TRBV11-3 and TRBJ2-1, the full variable domain is EAGVVQSPRYKIIEKKQPVAFWCNPISGHNTLYWYLQNLGQGPELLIRYENEEAVDDSQLPKDRFSAERLKGVDSTLKIQPAELGDSAVYLCASSLGDGYQYNEQFFGPGTRLTVL.

The chain is built from TRBV30 and TRBJ2-7, with D possibly being TRBD1 (7 bases). Germline lookup yields CDR1 GTSNPN and CDR2 SVGIG (reference sequence). The CDR3 contains 14 residues. V gave up 0 bases and J gave up 3 bases, with 12 bases separating them. The CDR3 sequence is CAWSVPGGIYEQYF. The CDR3 region has the DNA TGTGCCTGGAGTGTGCCAGGGGGGATCTACGAGCAGTACTTC. Full variable domain (remainder filled in from reference TRBV30 and TRBJ2-7): SQTIHQWPATLVQPVGSPLSLECTVEGTSNPNLYWYRQAAGRGLQLLFYSVGIGQISSEVPQNLSASRPQDRQFILSSKKLLLSDSGFYLCAWSVPGGIYEQYFGPGTRLTVT.

This clone was seen a handful of times. The chain joins TRBV9 to TRBJ1-2, with D perhaps matching TRBD1 (6 bases). Germline V CDR1 and CDR2: SGDLS, YYNGEE. Trimming stripped 5 bases from V and 4 bases from J, with 21 bases between. The CDR3 has 16 residues. The CDR3 nucleotides read TGTGCCAGCAGGGTCGATTTCGGGGGGCAGGGCTATGGCTACACCTTC. This gives the protein CASRVDFGGQGYGYTF.

The J gene is TRBJ1-1, the V gene TRBV10-3; 8 bases are shared with TRBD1. CDR3 length: 16 residues. V shed 6 bases, J shed 0 bases, and the junction held 9 bases outside the gene matches. Germline-derived CDR1 and CDR2 are ENHRY and SYGVKD. The CDR3 nucleotides are TGTGCCATCAGAGGGCAGGGGGCTTCCATGAACACTGAAGCTTTCTTT. Protein: CAIRGQGASMNTEAFF.

V and J are TRBV5-1 and TRBJ2-7; D may match TRBD1 or TRBD2 (5 bases each). This CDR3 has 14 amino acids. The V and J ends lost 0 bases and 7 bases respectively, with 14 bases between them. The germline V gene encodes CDR1 SGHRS and CDR2 YFSETQ. The chain's CDR3 is CASSLATGRVEQYF. For the CDR3, the DNA is TGCGCCAGCAGCTTGGCCACGGGACGAGTGGAGCAGTACTTC.

The V and J genes are TRBV2 and TRBJ2-1; 12 bases align to TRBD2. CDR1 is SNHLY, CDR2 FYNNEI, per germline. The CDR3 sequence is 15 residues long. The ends lost 5 bases at V and 7 bases at J; junction bases unmatched: 6. CDR3 in amino acids: CASSLAGGPSNEQFF. The CDR3 bases are TGTGCCAGCAGTCTAGCGGGAGGGCCCAGTAATGAGCAGTTCTTC.

The chain joins TRBV7-3 to TRBJ2-1, with a possible D match to TRBD2 (7 bases). Germline V gene sequence: CDR1 SGHTA, CDR2 FQGTGA. The ends were cut back, 5 bases at V and 5 bases at J, with 16 bases in the middle. The CDR3 covers 15 residues. CDR3 protein: CASSPLGGGHNEQFF. The CDR3 DNA reads TGTGCCAGCAGCCCGCTGGGCGGGGGCCACAATGAGCAGTTCTTC. Full variable domain (outside the CDR3, taken from reference TRBV7-3 and TRBJ2-1): GAGVSQTPSNKVTEKGKYVELRCDPISGHTALYWYRQSLGQGPEFLIYFQGTGAADDSGLPNDRFFAVRPEGSVSTLKIQRTERGDSAVYLCASSPLGGGHNEQFFGPGTRLTVL.

This chain connects TRBV28 to TRBJ2-3, with 7 bases matching TRBD2. Germline CDR1 reads MDHEN; CDR2 reads SYDVKM. The CDR3 covers 17 residues. V lost 6 bases, J lost 5 bases, and 17 bases stayed unmatched. The CDR3 loop is CASSRWGGVQGVDTQYF. CDR3 sequence (DNA): TGTGCCAGCAGCCGCTGGGGGGGGGTTCAGGGAGTAGATACGCAGTATTTT.

The chain links TRBV6-5 to TRBJ1-6; D unresolved. V dropped 7 bases and J dropped 8 bases, with 15 bases sitting between them. The V gene's germline CDR1 is MNHEY and CDR2 SVGAGI. The CDR3 totals 14 residues. CDR3 bases: TGTGCCAGCAACTCGATCTTCGCGGATTCACCCCTCCACTTT. This codes for CASNSIFADSPLHF.

The chain uses TRBV28 and TRBJ1-1; the D is unclear. The V end lost 7 bases, the J end lost 4 bases, and 16 bases lay between the germline ends. Germline CDR1 is MDHEN and CDR2 is SYDVKM. CDR3 size: 14 residues. The CDR3 bases are TGTGCCAGCAAATTGGCAAGGAGTGGCACTGAAGCTTTCTTT. Translating gives CASKLARSGTEAFF. The variable domain in full, completed from reference TRBV28 and TRBJ1-1, reads DVKVTQSSRYLVKRTGEKVFLECVQDMDHENMFWYRQDPGLGLRLIYFSYDVKMKEKGDIPEGYSVSREKKERFSLILESASTNQTSMYLCASKLARSGTEAFFGQGTRLTVV.

This sequence joins TRBV29-1 and TRBJ1-4; perhaps TRBD1 as D (6 bases). The V end lost 7 bases, the J end lost 5 bases, and 11 bases lay between the germline ends. Germline CDR1 reads SQVTM; CDR2 reads ANQGSEA. There are 12 residues in the CDR3. CDR3 loop: CSAGAGNEKLFF. CDR3 DNA: TGCAGCGCAGGGGCGGGCAATGAAAAACTGTTTTTT.

This chain joins TRBV6-2 or TRBV6-3 and TRBJ1-4; 7 nucleotides line up with TRBD1. Germline V lookup: CDR1 MNHEY, CDR2 SVGEGT. V was pared by 5 bases and J by 7 bases, with 7 bases of the junction left unmatched. The CDR3 sequence is 14 residues long. The DNA for the CDR3 is TGTGCCAGCAGTCAGACAGGGTCTTTTGAAAAACTGTTTTTT. It yields the protein CASSQTGSFEKLFF.

The chain joins TRBV9 to TRBJ1-5, with a tentative D call TRBD1 (6 bases). The germline CDR1 and CDR2 sequences are SGDLS and YYNGEE. The CDR3 has 15 residues. The germline V and J ends were trimmed by 4 bases and 1 base, with 12 bases remaining between them. Here the CDR3 DNA reads TGTGCCAGCAGCCCCCATGGACAGAGCAATCAGCCCCAGCATTTT. Translated, it gives CASSPHGQSNQPQHF. Full variable domain (outside the CDR3, taken from reference TRBV9 and TRBJ1-5): DSGVTQTPKHLITATGQRVTLRCSPRSGDLSVYWYQQSLDQGLQFLIQYYNGEERAKGNILERFSAQQFPDLHSELNLSSLELGDSALYFCASSPHGQSNQPQHFGDGTRLSIL.

The rearrangement joins TRBV7-9 to TRBJ2-7, with 11 bases lining up with TRBD1. Germline V gene sequence: CDR1 SEHNR, CDR2 FQNEAQ (reference sequence). The CDR3 is 16 residues long. V gave up 5 bases and J gave up 2 bases; unmatched junction bases: 8. CDR3 protein: CASSRTGGVGPYEQYF. The CDR3 DNA sequence: TGTGCCAGCAGCCGGACAGGGGGCGTGGGTCCCTACGAGCAGTACTTC. The full variable domain, its missing parts supplied by reference TRBV7-9 and TRBJ2-7, is DTGVSQNPRHKITKRGQNVTFRCDPISEHNRLYWYRQTLGQGPEFLTYFQNEAQLEKSRLLSDRFSAERPKGSFSTLEIQRTEQGDSAMYLCASSRTGGVGPYEQYFGPGTRLTVT.

This chain uses TRBV19 with TRBJ2-5, with 9 bases matching TRBD1. Looked up from germline, CDR1 is LNHDA and CDR2 is SQIVND (reference sequence). The CDR3 covers 15 residues. The junction had 11 bases not matched to a gene; V was cut back by 7 bases and J by 5 bases. In DNA, the CDR3 is TGTGCCAGTACCGACCCGACAGGGGGAGGGGAGACCCAGTACTTC. Translating gives CASTDPTGGGETQYF. Looking up the rest from reference TRBV19 and TRBJ2-5 gives the full variable domain: DGGITQSPKYLFRKEGQNVTLSCEQNLNHDAMYWYRQDPGQGLRLIYYSQIVNDFQKGDIAEGYSVSREKKESFPLTVTSAQKNPTAFYLCASTDPTGGGETQYFGPGTRLLVL.

This clone was recorded once. V is TRBV7-2 and J is TRBJ1-1, with D unresolved. Trimming pared 2 bases from V and 10 bases from J, leaving 8 bases between. The CDR3 totals 11 residues. Germline values: CDR1 SGHTA, CDR2 FQGNSA. CDR3 amino acids: CASSLKGGAFF. The CDR3 region has the DNA TGTGCCAGCAGCTTAAAGGGAGGAGCTTTCTTT.

The chain has TRBV10-3 and TRBJ1-5; D remains ambiguous. V lost 0 bases and J 9 bases, leaving 15 bases between the germline ends. The CDR3 has 15 residues. Germline V lookup: CDR1 ENHRY, CDR2 SYGVKD. Here the CDR3 DNA reads TGTGCCATCAGTGAGTCAGGAGAAACCGCGCGGCCCCAGCATTTT. Protein sequence: CAISESGETARPQHF.

The chain recombines TRBV20-1 with TRBJ1-6, with D unresolved. The CDR3 is made up of 10 amino acids. Germline CDR1 is DFQATT and CDR2 is SNEGSKA (reference sequence). Trimming stripped 5 bases from V and 10 bases from J, with 6 bases between. CDR3 sequence: CSALRSPLHF. The CDR3 nucleotides read TGCAGTGCTCTGCGATCACCCCTCCACTTT.

This chain links TRBV3-1 (or the pseudogene TRBV3-2) with TRBJ2-3, with 9 bases aligning to TRBD1. Germline V gene data show CDR1 as LGHDT and CDR2 as YNNKEL (reference sequence). V was pared by 1 base and J by 4 bases, with 3 bases of the junction left unmatched. The CDR3 runs to 15 residues. The CDR3, as DNA: TGTGCCAGCAGCCAAGGGACAGGGGTATCAGATACGCAGTATTTT. Encoded protein: CASSQGTGVSDTQYF.

This sequence joins TRBV14 and TRBJ2-5; D unresolved. Germline V CDR1 and CDR2: SGHDN, FVKESK. Trimming took 2 bases from V and 1 from J, leaving 8 bases between them. The CDR3 loop spans 14 amino acids. CDR3 DNA sequence: TGTGCCAGCAGCCAATCGACATCCCAAGAGACCCAGTACTTC. Translation: CASSQSTSQETQYF.

This sequence joins TRBV6-6 and TRBJ1-5; D possibly corresponds to TRBD1 (5 bases). Trimming shortened V by 2 bases and J by 3 bases, and 8 bases separated the two germline ends. Germline V lookup: CDR1 MNHNY, CDR2 SVGAGI (reference sequence). The CDR3 has 14 residues. The CDR3 DNA is TGTGCCAGCAGTTACCAGGGCACCAATCAGCCCCAGCATTTT. It specifies CASSYQGTNQPQHF.

This clone was observed a single time. The chain employs TRBV19 and TRBJ1-5; D is possibly TRBD1 (5 bases). The CDR3 consists of 16 residues. In germline, CDR1 is LNHDA, CDR2 SQIVND (reference sequence). V was shortened by 0 bases and J by 4 bases, with 13 bases between the two germline ends. CDR3 sequence reads: CASSIDPREWNQPQHF. The CDR3 nucleotides read TGTGCCAGTAGTATAGATCCCAGGGAATGGAATCAGCCCCAGCATTTT.

This clone was recorded only once. J is TRBJ1-6 and V is TRBV30; D is perhaps TRBD1 (6 bases). The V and J ends lost 3 bases and 8 bases respectively, with 11 bases between them. This CDR3 region has 13 residues. CDR1 and CDR2 from the germline V gene are GTSNPN and SVGIG (reference sequence). DNA for the CDR3: TGTGCCTGGAGCCCCAACAGGGATTCACCCCTCCACTTT. This codes for CAWSPNRDSPLHF.

The chain recombines TRBV6-6 with TRBJ1-3; 7 bases are shared with TRBD1. The V and J ends lost 0 bases and 3 bases, in that order; junction bases with no gene match: 5. CDR1 is MNHNY, CDR2 SVGAGI, per germline (reference sequence). CDR3 length: 16 amino acids. CDR3 region: CASSYSRQGNGNTIYF. DNA for the CDR3: TGTGCCAGCAGTTACTCGAGACAGGGAAATGGAAACACCATATATTTT.

The chain employs TRBV5-6 and TRBJ2-5, with D tentatively TRBD2 (5 bases). The CDR3 totals 14 residues. From germline, CDR1 is SGHDT and CDR2 YYEEEE. V gave up 4 bases and J gave up 7 bases, with 17 bases separating them. Written as DNA, the CDR3 is TGTGCCAGCAGCCTCCCACAGCGCCGGGGGACCCAGTACTTC. It encodes CASSLPQRRGTQYF. The variable domain in full, completed from reference TRBV5-6 and TRBJ2-5, reads DAGVTQSPTHLIKTRGQQVTLRCSPKSGHDTVSWYQQALGQGPQFIFQYYEEEERQRGNFPDRFSGHQFPNYSSELNVNALLLGDSALYLCASSLPQRRGTQYFGPGTRLLVL.